This is a list of T cell receptor beta chains from one sample in a study of radiation and T cells in renal cell carcinoma. Profiled with immunoSEQ multiplex PCR; TCRdb holds only in-frame clones, not every one. The repertoire consists of more than 100,000 clones, with around 89% occurring once and the leading ten covering 5% to 6.5%. This sample comprised blood, obtained from a patient whose treatment included radiotherapy and nephrectomy. The receptor set was obtained from an older woman with renal cell carcinoma. CDR3s include the opening cysteine and the closing phenylalanine or tryptophan. D genes are given only for firm matches. Size tells how often a clone was seen (once, few, many) or the class of an expanded clone, and some rows leave it out.

d_gene,v_gene,abundance,j_gene,CDR3nt,CDR3aa
.,TRBV28,.,TRBJ1-2,TGTGCCAGCAGTTTACAGGGGAGCTATGGCTACACCTTC,CASSLQGSYGYTF
.,TRBV6-5,.,TRBJ1-2,TGTGCCAGCAGTTACTCGAGCCAGAACTATGGCTACACCTTC,CASSYSSQNYGYTF
.,TRBV6-5,.,TRBJ2-7,TGTGCCAGCGACAGACCCTACGAGCAGTACTTC,CASDRPYEQYF
.,TRBV7-9,few,TRBJ1-1,TGTGCCAGCAGCGAGGCTGCTGGGGTTGGCGCTGAAGCTTTCTTT,CASSEAAGVGAEAFF
.,TRBV4-2,.,TRBJ1-3,TGTGCCAGCAGCCAGGATCCCGGGCGCATCTCTGGAAACACCATATATTTT,CASSQDPGRISGNTIYF
.,TRBV9,.,TRBJ2-3,TGTGCCAGCAGCGTAGGCCGGGTGAGCACAGATACGCAGTATTTT,CASSVGRVSTDTQYF
TRBD1,TRBV4-2,.,TRBJ1-2,TGTGCCAGCAGCCAACCTAAAATGGGACAGGGCGGTGGCTACACCTTC,CASSQPKMGQGGGYTF
TRBD1,TRBV15,.,TRBJ1-6,TGTGCCACCAGCAGAGAGAAACAGGGGGGCTCACCCCTCCACTTT,CATSREKQGGSPLHF
.,TRBV7-7,.,TRBJ1-1,TGTGCTAGTCCCGGGGGGGCCCTATTGAACACTGAAGCTTTCTTT,CASPGGALLNTEAFF
.,TRBV7-6,.,TRBJ2-3,TGTGCCAGCAGCTTAGCTTGGGCAGATACGCAGTATTTT,CASSLAWADTQYF
.,TRBV5-4,.,TRBJ1-1,TGTGCCAGTATGTCCGGGCTATTTACTGAAGCTTTCTTT,CASMSGLFTEAFF
.,TRBV6-5,.,TRBJ1-2,TGTGCCAGCAGACCCCCCCAGGGACGCTATGGCTACACCTTC,CASRPPQGRYGYTF
.,TRBV30,.,TRBJ2-5,TGTGCCTGGAGTCCCCGGACCGTTACACGTAGACAAGAGACCCAGTACTTC,CAWSPRTVTRRQETQYF
.,TRBV19,few,TRBJ1-5,TGTGCCAGTTCTACGGGGGGTCAGCCCCAGCATTTT,CASSTGGQPQHF
TRBD1,TRBV7-8,.,TRBJ2-1,TGTGCCAGCAAGTCTTGGACAGGGGCCTACAATGAGCAGTTCTTC,CASKSWTGAYNEQFF
.,TRBV5-1,.,TRBJ1-1,TGCGCCAGCAGCTTAGAACTGGGGGTGAACACTGAAGCTTTCTTT,CASSLELGVNTEAFF
.,TRBV7-2,.,TRBJ2-4,TGTGCCAGCAGCTTAGTGCGGCTAGCCAAAAACATTCAGTACTTC,CASSLVRLAKNIQYF
.,TRBV5-4,.,TRBJ1-1,TGTGCCAGCAGCCCCCAAATTCCGAACACTGAAGCTTTCTTT,CASSPQIPNTEAFF
.,TRBV7-9,.,TRBJ1-1,TGTGCCAGCAGCTTAACGGTGGGGCCAGACACTGAAGCTTTCTTT,CASSLTVGPDTEAFF
.,TRBV7-2,.,TRBJ1-6,TGTGCCAGCAGCTTAAGAGACAACCCCAATTCACCCCTCCACTTT,CASSLRDNPNSPLHF
.,TRBV4-1,few,TRBJ1-1,TGCGCCAGCAGCCAAGAGAGCCACAGGCCGAACACTGAAGCTTTCTTT,CASSQESHRPNTEAFF
.,TRBV30,.,TRBJ1-1,TGTGCCTGGATCAGATACACTGAAGCTTTCTTT,CAWIRYTEAFF
TRBD1,TRBV9,.,TRBJ2-7,TGTGCCAGCAGCGCCGGGACAGGGGGCGTTTACGAGCAGTACTTC,CASSAGTGGVYEQYF
.,TRBV7-9,.,TRBJ2-2,TGTGCCAGCAGCGTCCAGATGGGCGGGGAGCTGTTTTTT,CASSVQMGGELFF
TRBD2,TRBV14,.,TRBJ2-1,TGTGCCAGCAGCCTAAACAGAGGGACTAGCGGTGTGAAGGGTTACAATGAGCAGTTCTTC,CASSLNRGTSGVKGYNEQFF
.,TRBV5-1,.,TRBJ1-1,TGCGCCAGCAGCTTGGAAGGGTCGAACACTGAAGCTTTCTTT,CASSLEGSNTEAFF
TRBD1,TRBV7-1,.,TRBJ1-1,TGTGCCAGCAGCTCACAGGGGGCCCGGGGGGCTTTCTTT,CASSSQGARGAFF
.,TRBV7-2,.,TRBJ2-7,TGTGCCAGCAGCCCTAGGGCGGGGGCGGGTGAGCAGTACTTC,CASSPRAGAGEQYF
TRBD2,TRBV9,.,TRBJ2-1,TGTGCCAGCAGCGTAGAAGCGGGGGGGCTAGGCAATGAGCAGTTCTTC,CASSVEAGGLGNEQFF
.,TRBV7-6,.,TRBJ2-2,TGTGCCAGCAGCTTAAGGCGGGGAACCGGGGAGCTGTTTTTT,CASSLRRGTGELFF
.,TRBV9,.,TRBJ2-2,TGTGCCAGCAGCGTAGGTTTAGGCACCGGGGAGCTGTTTTTT,CASSVGLGTGELFF
.,TRBV4-3,.,TRBJ1-6,TGCGCCAGCAGCCTTATGGGACAAGGTTCTTCACCCCTCCACTTT,CASSLMGQGSSPLHF
TRBD2,TRBV19,.,TRBJ2-6,TGTGCCATAAGCCCCGGGACTAGCGGGGGGATGGGGGCCAACGTCCTGACTTTC,CAISPGTSGGMGANVLTF
.,TRBV28,.,TRBJ2-1,TGTGCCAGCAGTACCCCGATTAACCCTGGGGGCAATGAGCAGTTCTTC,CASSTPINPGGNEQFF
.,TRBV5-1,once,TRBJ2-5,TGCGCCAGCAGCTTGGAATTGGCCCCCGGGACCCAGTACTTC,CASSLELAPGTQYF
.,TRBV11-2,.,TRBJ1-4,TGTGCCAGCAGCTTAGAAGGGGGGCGTGCTAATGAAAAACTGTTTTTT,CASSLEGGRANEKLFF
.,TRBV7-9,.,TRBJ2-1,TGTGCCAGCAGCTTGGGCTCAACCGATGAGCAGTTCTTC,CASSLGSTDEQFF
TRBD1,TRBV11-2,.,TRBJ1-6,TGTGCCAGCAGCATTGGGACAGGGCGAAAAAATTCACCCCTCCACTTT,CASSIGTGRKNSPLHF
TRBD1,TRBV19,once,TRBJ1-5,TGTGCCAGTGACAGGGGAAAGAGCCAGCCCCAGCATTTT,CASDRGKSQPQHF
.,TRBV4-1,few,TRBJ1-1,TGCGCCAGCAGCCACTTCTCAGTTGGGGCCGATGAAGCTTTCTTT,CASSHFSVGADEAFF
.,TRBV2,.,TRBJ1-5,TGTGCCAGCAAAATGGATCAGCCCCAGCATTTT,CASKMDQPQHF
.,TRBV19,.,TRBJ2-2,TGTGCCAGTACCAGGACCCTCACCGGGGAGCTGTTTTTT,CASTRTLTGELFF
TRBD2,TRBV29-1,.,TRBJ2-3,TGCAGCTCCCTGGTAGCGGGGGGGGCAAATACGCAGTATTTT,CSSLVAGGANTQYF
.,TRBV19,.,TRBJ1-1,TGTGCCAGTAGTATAGGGGGCAGGGGCACTGAAGCTTTCTTT,CASSIGGRGTEAFF
TRBD1,TRBV7-2,.,TRBJ2-1,TGTGCCAGCAGCCAACGACAGGGGGGCAACAATGAGCAGTTCTTC,CASSQRQGGNNEQFF
TRBD1,TRBV11-2,.,TRBJ2-7,TGTGCCAGCAGCCCTAGAGGGACAGGGGGAAGCGAGCAGTACTTC,CASSPRGTGGSEQYF
.,TRBV2,.,TRBJ1-5,TGTGCCAGTAAGGGTGTTAGCAATCAGCCCCAGCATTTT,CASKGVSNQPQHF
TRBD1,TRBV5-1,.,TRBJ2-7,TGCGCCAGCAGCTCACAGGGGTCCTACGAGCAGTACTTC,CASSSQGSYEQYF
.,TRBV2,.,TRBJ2-4,TGTGCCAGCAGTGATCCCCGACTGAATGGTCTGACCAAAAACATTCAGTACTTC,CASSDPRLNGLTKNIQYF
.,TRBV5-4,.,TRBJ1-5,TGTGCCAGCAGCCTGGGCGGTGTTAGCAATCAGCCCCAGCATTTT,CASSLGGVSNQPQHF
.,TRBV27,.,TRBJ1-1,TGTGCCAGCAGTTTATCTCGCAGCGTGAACACTGAAGCTTTCTTT,CASSLSRSVNTEAFF
TRBD1,TRBV5-6,.,TRBJ2-3,TGTGCCAGCAGCTATAGGACAGGGGGTTCAGATACGCAGTATTTT,CASSYRTGGSDTQYF
.,TRBV30,few,TRBJ1-1,TGTGCCTGGAGTGCACAGGGTATGAACACTGAAGCTTTCTTT,CAWSAQGMNTEAFF
.,TRBV6-5,.,TRBJ2-1,TGTGCCAGCAGTTACTCGCACGGGGTCGGGGGCAATGAGCAGTTCTTC,CASSYSHGVGGNEQFF